The 16 T cell receptor beta chains given below trace back to one sample, sequenced in a study of T cells in Graves' hyperthyroidism and ophthalmopathy. Template material for amplifying TCR beta CDR3 regions consisted of RNA transcripts. HTBI primers drove first-round RT-PCR of the TCR CDR3. TCRdb fed the multiplex PCR reads into MiXCR, producing one record per CDR3 protein. This sample has roughly 570,000 distinct CDR3 sequences, with 46% found just once. The source material was peripheral blood or thyroid tissue (not recorded which). These receptor sequences come from an adult woman with Graves' disease, either hyperthyroidism or ophthalmopathy (not recorded which).

The chain couples TRBV19 to TRBJ2-1; D remains ambiguous. TRBJ2-7 explains the end of the DNA better; the J call may be wrong. The germline V gene has CDR1 LNHDA and CDR2 SQIVND (reference sequence). The CDR3 is 15 residues long. This CDR3 is CASSIGIRSYNEQYF. In nucleotides, the CDR3 is TGTGCCAGTAGTATAGGCATCCGGTCCTACAATGAGCAGTACTTC.

CDR3 nucleotide sequence: TGTGCCAGCAGCTTTACAGGGAGAACAGGGAATGAAAAACTGTTTTTT. Translation gives CASSFTGRTGNEKLFF. The V gene is TRBV7-2, the J gene TRBJ1-4, with D tentatively TRBD1 (6 bases). Germline V CDR1 and CDR2: SGHTA, FQGNSA. The CDR3 length is 16 residues. Trimming shortened V by 3 bases and J by 5 bases, and 16 bases separated the two germline ends. Full variable domain (missing parts from reference TRBV7-2 and TRBJ1-4): GAGVSQSPSNKVTEKGKDVELRCDPISGHTALYWYRQSLGQGLEFLIYFQGNSAPDKSGLPSDRFSAERTGGSVSTLTIQRTQQEDSAVYLCASSFTGRTGNEKLFFGSGTQLSVL.

This clonotype was detected ten times or more. The J gene is TRBJ1-5, the V gene TRBV6-1, with D hard to call. V dropped 2 bases and J dropped 7 bases, with 9 bases sitting between them. The CDR3 is made up of 13 amino acids. Per germline, CDR1 MNHNS and CDR2 SASEGT. The CDR3 region has the DNA TGTGCCAGCAGTGAAAAGGCACAGCAGCCCCAGCATTTT. Translated, it gives CASSEKAQQPQHF.

This clonotype was recorded many times. V usage is TRBV4-1 and J usage is TRBJ1-2; D is possibly TRBD1 (5 bases). Per the germline V gene, CDR1 is MGHRA and CDR2 is YSYEKL. The CDR3 spans 14 residues. V lost 1 base and J 7 bases, leaving 13 bases between the germline ends. CDR3 sequence reads: CASSQGEGRGGYTF. DNA for the CDR3: TGCGCCAGCAGCCAAGGGGAGGGAAGGGGTGGCTACACCTTC.

This clonotype was found a few times. A read error may be the cause here, since a much bigger clone is one base away. This rearrangement joins TRBV12-3 or TRBV12-4 to TRBJ2-7; D not certain. The ends were cut back, 6 bases at V and 7 bases at J, with 19 bases in the middle. This CDR3 has 14 residues. The CDR3 sequence is CASRGIGSLGEQYF. The CDR3 nucleotides are TGTGCCAGCAGGGGTATAGGGTCTTTGGGGGAGCAGTACTTC.

The table lists this clonotype with many counts. V and J are TRBV27 and TRBJ2-5, with a tentative D call TRBD2 (5 bases). CDR1 MNHEY and CDR2 SMNVEV come from the germline V gene (reference sequence). This CDR3 has 13 residues. V lost 6 bases and J 4 bases, leaving 12 bases between the germline ends. The CDR3 loop is CASRPRAAETQYF. In nucleotides, the CDR3 is TGTGCCAGCAGACCCCGAGCGGCAGAGACCCAGTACTTC.

The J gene is TRBJ1-5, the V gene TRBV5-6; TRBD1 aligns across 8 bases. CDR1 and CDR2 from the germline V gene are SGHDT and YYEEEE. This CDR3 comprises 18 residues. The trim removed 4 bases at V and 7 bases at J, leaving 19 bases unmatched. CDR3 region: CASSGNSPRDRKGQPQHF. DNA of the CDR3: TGTGCCAGCAGCGGAAACTCACCCCGGGACAGGAAGGGACAGCCCCAGCATTTT.

The chain uses TRBV6-5 and TRBJ1-4, with no clear D. The CDR3 is 14 residues long. V lost 5 bases and J lost 5, with 12 bases in between. CDR1 MNHEY and CDR2 SVGAGI come from the germline V gene. The CDR3 reads CASSEAGGNEKLFF. In nucleotides, the CDR3 is TGTGCCAGCAGTGAAGCGGGAGGGAATGAAAAACTGTTTTTT.

As concerns this clonotype: A much bigger clone sits one base away, suggesting this may be a read error. The chain joins TRBV4-1 to TRBJ1-4; D is perhaps TRBD1 (6 bases). Germline CDR1 is MGHRA and CDR2 is YSYEKL. V dropped 3 bases and J dropped 8 bases, with 22 bases sitting between them. This CDR3 contains 17 residues. The CDR3 region is CASSQSMGRGRREKLFF. CDR3 coding DNA: TGCGCCAGCAGCCAGAGCATGGGCAGGGGTAGGAGGGAAAAACTGTTTTTT.

This clonotype was counted at least ten times. This chain connects TRBV9 to TRBJ2-3; 7 positions match TRBD2. The CDR3 is 13 amino acids. Per the germline V gene, CDR1 is SGDLS and CDR2 is YYNGEE. V lost 0 bases to trimming and J lost 7 bases; unmatched junction nucleotides: 2. This CDR3 is CASSVGREHTQYF. CDR3 coding DNA: TGTGCCAGCAGCGTAGGGCGGGAGCATACGCAGTATTTT.

The chain carries TRBV24-1 and TRBJ2-5; D is perhaps TRBD2 (5 bases). The CDR3 has 15 amino acids. V dropped 4 bases and J dropped 3 bases, with 14 bases sitting between them. Germline V gene sequence: CDR1 KGHDR, CDR2 SFDVKD. CDR3 in DNA: TGTGCCACCAGTGACACATCGCTCGGGGAAGAGACCCAGTACTTC. Translating it yields CATSDTSLGEETQYF.

This clonotype was recorded many times. This rearrangement joins TRBV20-1 to TRBJ2-7, with a possible D match to TRBD2 (5 bases). Germline V CDR1 and CDR2: DFQATT, SNEGSKA (reference sequence). Between the trimmed V and J ends, which lost 3 bases and 3 bases, there was a span of 15 bases. The CDR3 sequence is 14 residues long. DNA of the CDR3: TGCAGTGCTAGCGCCGGGGTTTATTTCTACGAGCAGTACTTC. The encoded protein is CSASAGVYFYEQYF.

This chain uses TRBV10-3 with TRBJ1-1; tentatively, D is TRBD1 (5 bases). CDR1 ENHRY and CDR2 SYGVKD come from the germline V gene. The CDR3 runs to 14 residues. Trimming removed 6 bases from V and 4 bases from J, with 15 bases in between. The CDR3 DNA follows: TGTGCCATCAGAGATCCGGGACTAAGCACTGAAGCTTTCTTT. This gives the protein CAIRDPGLSTEAFF.

In this sample, this clonotype turned up a few times. The chain couples TRBV28 to TRBJ2-6; weak D call: TRBD1 (5 bases). CDR3 length: 16 amino acids. Germline V gene sequence: CDR1 MDHEN, CDR2 SYDVKM. The V end lost 4 bases, the J end lost 0 bases, and 10 bases lay between the germline ends. As DNA, the CDR3 is TGTGCCAGCAGTTCCATCAGGGTCTCTGGGGCCAACGTCCTGACTTTC. This gives the protein CASSSIRVSGANVLTF.

This clonotype was counted once. This rearrangement joins TRBV12-3 or TRBV12-4 to TRBJ1-1; unclear D gene. Deletions cut 7 bases from V and 2 bases from J, with 14 bases between. This CDR3 is built from 14 residues. The CDR3 reads CASTPDRGNTEAFF. CDR3 coding DNA: TGTGCCAGCACCCCGGACCGGGGAAACACTGAAGCTTTCTTT.

V gene TRBV7-2 combines with J gene TRBJ2-5; 7 nucleotides agree with TRBD2. After removal of 5 bases from V and 4 bases from J, the junction contained 10 bases not matched to a gene. Germline-derived CDR1 and CDR2 are SGHTA and FQGNSA. The length of the CDR3 is 15 residues. This CDR3 is CASSLFGGSRETQYF. CDR3 bases: TGTGCCAGCAGCCTGTTCGGCGGGAGTCGAGAGACCCAGTACTTC. The variable domain in full, with the rest retrieved from reference TRBV7-2 and TRBJ2-5, is GAGVSQSPSNKVTEKGKDVELRCDPISGHTALYWYRQSLGQGLEFLIYFQGNSAPDKSGLPSDRFSAERTGGSVSTLTIQRTQQEDSAVYLCASSLFGGSRETQYFGPGTRLLVL.